The rows below give T cell receptor beta chains drawn from one sample of a study of long-term antiretroviral therapy in people with HIV. Only in-frame clones appear in the TCRdb table, and some are missing; sequencing was by immunoSEQ multiplex PCR. Of 10,000 to 14,000 clones in the sample, about 89% were seen once. The sequences come from unsorted PBMCs, collected 0.2 years before starting antiretroviral therapy. Receptors were obtained from a woman aged 40 to 50 with HIV. The conserved cysteine and the conserved F or W are not part of the CDR3 here. Fields, in order: V gene, J gene, CDR3 protein.

v_call: TRBV12-5
j_call: TRBJ1-6
cdr3_aa: ASGLNYSPLH

v_call: TRBV30
j_call: TRBJ1-2
cdr3_aa: AWSTTGGYT

v_call: TRBV5-6
j_call: TRBJ2-5
cdr3_aa: ASSLEETQY

v_call: TRBV5-6
j_call: TRBJ1-2
cdr3_aa: ASSFGGGDYT

v_call: TRBV6-5
j_call: TRBJ1-3
cdr3_aa: ASRSTGFSGNTIY

v_call: TRBV18
j_call: TRBJ2-7
cdr3_aa: ASSRPGLAGYEQY

v_call: TRBV5-5
j_call: TRBJ2-3
cdr3_aa: ASSSGGQNTDTQY

v_call: TRBV7-2
j_call: TRBJ2-2
cdr3_aa: ASSFLAGGLNTGELF

v_call: TRBV27
j_call: TRBJ2-7
cdr3_aa: ASSVSGQGYEQY

v_call: TRBV27
j_call: TRBJ1-2
cdr3_aa: ASSFGTGQSRPYT

v_call: TRBV7-2
j_call: TRBJ1-1
cdr3_aa: ASSFGGHMGEAF

v_call: TRBV19
j_call: TRBJ2-1
cdr3_aa: ASSIPYNEQF

v_call: TRBV19
j_call: TRBJ2-6
cdr3_aa: ASSLEGAGANVLT

v_call: TRBV7-6
j_call: TRBJ1-2
cdr3_aa: ASSLESAGGYGYT